In its sample, the clone carrying this T cell receptor (beta chain) was seen many times. Arm-PCR of CDR3 regions with iRepertoire HTBI primers generated TCR beta libraries. Original analysis: In the combined samples, 55 to 75 TRBV and 14 TRBJ segments were identified. TCRdb reprocessed the multiplex PCR reads with MiXCR, giving one entry per CDR3 protein. It is TCRdb's table, rather than the study itself, that gives the V and J calls and clone size. The data show approximately 400,000 distinct CDR3 sequences, about 14% seen once. The data were taken from a study of regulatory T cells in long-lasting Graves disease. Time point denoted: newly diagnosed GD, antithyroid drugs for less than 3 months. Generation of the TCR library employed RNA extracted from PBMCs. The material was peripheral blood mononuclear cells (PBMCs), obtained at new diagnosis, from a patient treated with antithyroid drugs. The receptor comes from a female donor with Graves disease.

The CDR3 is CSARDYREVTQYF. In DNA form, the CDR3 reads TGCAGTGCTAGAGATTACCGGGAGGTGACCCAGTACTTC. This chain links TRBV20-1 with TRBJ2-5; 7 nucleotides agree with TRBD2. The CDR3 totals 13 residues. J was trimmed by 7 bases and V by 0 bases; bases with no gene match: 5. The germline gives CDR1 DFQATT, CDR2 SNEGSKA (reference sequence).